This passage covers 21 T cell receptor beta chains from one sample sequenced in a study of T cell repertoires in cytomegalovirus infection. A single record per CDR3 protein comes from TCRdb applying MiXCR to the reads. The sample lists about 89,000 distinct CDR3 sequences, over 25% occurring once. No antigen has been identified for these receptors. The source was CD8+ T cells from cultured PBMCs, collected from culture after CMV antigen stimulation. These receptors came from a human donor in good health (CMV status not recorded). Some clones in this sample may be carry-over from other donors' samples.

J is TRBJ1-1 and V is TRBV6-2 or TRBV6-3; TRBD1 matches 10 bases. In germline, CDR1 is MNHEY, CDR2 SVGEGT. V trimming: 6 bases; J trimming: 8 bases; junction bases outside the gene matches: 9. The CDR3 contains 14 residues. CDR3 in amino acids: CASSRDRGLGEAFF. As DNA, the CDR3 is TGTGCCAGCAGCCGAGACAGGGGGCTAGGAGAAGCTTTCTTT.

On this clonotype: A junction boundary mismatches the germline segment, possibly from a read error. The rearrangement uses TRBV7-4 and TRBJ2-1, with D uncertain. Germline V gene lookup returns CDR1 SGHVT and CDR2 SQSDAQ. The CDR3 spans 13 residues. The CDR3 region is CASSSSSYKEQFF. For the CDR3, the DNA is TGTGCCAGCAGCTCCTCCTCCTACAAAGAGCAGTTCTTC.

A few counts support this clonotype. The V and J genes are TRBV6-4 and TRBJ2-3; no firm D call. V was cut by 5 bases and J by 2 bases, with 14 bases left in between. Germline V gives CDR1 MRHNA, CDR2 SNTAGT. CDR3 length: 15 residues. Here the CDR3 DNA reads TGTGCCAGCAGTCCGACGTCGTCCCACACAGATACGCAGTATTTT. This gives the protein CASSPTSSHTDTQYF.

This clonotype came up once. V gene TRBV19 combines with J gene TRBJ1-2, with D possibly matching TRBD1 (6 bases). The ends were cut back, 5 bases at V and 2 bases at J, with 15 bases in the middle. The CDR3 extends over 15 amino acids. CDR1 and CDR2 (germline): LNHDA, SQIVND (reference sequence). The CDR3 DNA follows: TGTGCCAGTAGTCCAGGGGACCGCCGAAACTATGGCTACACCTTC. Translated, it gives CASSPGDRRNYGYTF.

This clonotype was seen more than once but under ten times. The chain is built from TRBV7-2 and TRBJ1-1; perhaps TRBD1 as D (6 bases). The CDR3 runs 13 residues. The germline V gene has CDR1 SGHTA and CDR2 FQGNSA. Trimming shortened V by 5 bases and J by 5 bases, and 12 bases separated the two germline ends. This chain's CDR3 is CASSSTGRTEAFF. As DNA, the CDR3 is TGTGCCAGCAGCAGTACAGGGCGGACTGAAGCTTTCTTT.

V is TRBV19 and J is TRBJ2-7; D is undetermined. V shed 3 bases and J shed 2 bases, with 8 bases lying between them. Germline-derived CDR1 and CDR2 are LNHDA and SQIVND (reference sequence). This CDR3 has 13 residues. The chain's CDR3 is CASSISDTYEQYF. The CDR3 DNA reads TGTGCCAGTAGTATTTCAGACACCTACGAGCAGTACTTC.

This clonotype turned up a few times. This CDR3 reads CASRDRALEAFF. The CDR3 region has the DNA TGTGCCAGCAGGGACAGGGCCCTTGAAGCTTTCTTT. The chain uses TRBV2 and TRBJ1-1; 8 positions match TRBD1. The trim removed 6 bases at V and 7 bases at J, leaving 4 bases unmatched. The CDR3 length is 12 residues. Germline CDR1 SNHLY, CDR2 FYNNEI.

This clonotype was observed a handful of times. The chain is built from TRBV24-1 and TRBJ1-5; D is uncertain. V lost 0 bases to trimming and J lost 0 bases, with 2 bases between them. This CDR3 has 14 residues. Germline V gene sequence: CDR1 KGHDR, CDR2 SFDVKD. CDR3 nucleotide sequence: TGTGCCACCAGTGATTTGGATAGCAATCAGCCCCAGCATTTT. Protein product: CATSDLDSNQPQHF.

V and J are TRBV27 and TRBJ2-5; D is ambiguous. This CDR3 comprises 13 residues. Deletions cut 4 bases from V and 1 base from J, with 7 bases between. Germline V gene sequence: CDR1 MNHEY, CDR2 SMNVEV (reference sequence). The CDR3 DNA follows: TGTGCCAGCAGTTCCTGGTCCCAAGAGACCCAGTACTTC. It yields the protein CASSSWSQETQYF.

This clonotype occurred many times. The chain couples TRBV7-9 to TRBJ1-1; TRBD1 might be the D (5 bases). Trimming took 5 bases from V and 9 from J, leaving 13 bases between them. There are 12 residues in the CDR3. CDR1 is SEHNR, CDR2 FQNEAQ, per germline (reference sequence). CDR3 sequence (DNA): TGTGCCAGCAGCCAAGGGAGACAGCAAGCTTTCTTT. Translating gives CASSQGRQQAFF.

This clonotype came up a few times. V usage is TRBV27 and J usage is TRBJ1-5, with a tentative D call TRBD1 (6 bases). Germline V gene data show CDR1 as MNHEY and CDR2 as SMNVEV (reference sequence). This CDR3 is 14 amino acids long. The V gene lost 2 bases and the J gene lost 3 bases, with 8 bases spanning the gap. This CDR3 is CASSLQGLNQPQHF. CDR3 bases: TGTGCCAGCAGTTTACAGGGGCTCAATCAGCCCCAGCATTTT.

J is TRBJ2-7 and V is TRBV7-4; perhaps TRBD2 as D (6 bases). Trimming shortened V by 0 bases and J by 5 bases, and 8 bases separated the two germline ends. Germline V gene data show CDR1 as SGHVT and CDR2 as SQSDAQ. The CDR3 is 13 amino acids. CDR3 in amino acids: CASSLAGGDEQYF. The DNA of the CDR3 is TGTGCCAGCAGCTTAGCAGGAGGGGACGAGCAGTACTTC.

This clonotype has only a few counts. This chain links TRBV5-1 with TRBJ1-3; D ambiguous. The germline gives CDR1 SGHRS, CDR2 YFSETQ. The V gene lost 5 bases and the J gene lost 8 bases, with 17 bases spanning the gap. The CDR3 has 14 residues. In nucleotides, the CDR3 is TGCGCCAGCAGTGCGAGGAGCTTAGTCGACACCATATATTTT. It specifies CASSARSLVDTIYF.

This clonotype appeared a few times. The rearrangement links TRBV9 to TRBJ2-1; the match to TRBD2 covers 10 bases. Germline assignment: CDR1 SGDLS and CDR2 YYNGEE. The CDR3 has 17 amino acids. V shed 0 bases, J shed 4 bases, and the junction held 7 bases outside the gene matches. CDR3 loop: CASSVDSGGFSYNEQFF. For the CDR3, the DNA is TGTGCCAGCAGCGTAGATAGCGGGGGGTTTAGTTACAATGAGCAGTTCTTC.

The rearrangement uses TRBV5-4 and TRBJ2-7; 10 bases align to TRBD1. CDR1 and CDR2 from the germline V gene are SGHNT and YYREEE (reference sequence). The CDR3 totals 15 residues. V dropped 5 bases and J dropped 6; count of bases not matched to a gene: 11. CDR3 nucleotides: TGTGCCAGCAGTCTCTCCGGGACAGGGGAGTCCGAGCAGTACTTC. Its protein is CASSLSGTGESEQYF.

The chain uses TRBV27 and TRBJ2-7; unclear D gene. V dropped 5 bases and J dropped 5 bases, with 22 bases sitting between them. Germline assignment: CDR1 MNHEY and CDR2 SMNVEV (reference sequence). The CDR3 loop spans 16 amino acids. The CDR3 reads CASSPLPETLGDEQYF. The CDR3 DNA reads as TGTGCCAGCAGTCCCCTCCCGGAGACTCTTGGTGACGAGCAGTACTTC.

J is TRBJ1-2 and V is TRBV6-5; a possible D gene is TRBD1 (6 bases). The V gene's germline CDR1 is MNHEY and CDR2 SVGAGI. Trimming pared 6 bases from V and 1 base from J, leaving 9 bases between. There are 13 residues in the CDR3. CDR3 amino acids: CASRSDSNYGYTF. Written as DNA, the CDR3 is TGTGCCAGCAGGTCGGACAGTAACTATGGCTACACCTTC.

The chain couples TRBV14 to TRBJ2-6; either TRBD1 or TRBD2 may supply D (6 bases each). The CDR3 contains 18 residues. V was clipped by 5 bases and J by 0 bases, with 17 bases between them. Germline CDR1 is SGHDN and CDR2 is FVKESK. The CDR3 DNA is TGTGCCAGCAGCGGAGGGAGCCAGGGGAACTCTGGGGCCAACGTCCTGACTTTC. It translates to CASSGGSQGNSGANVLTF. The full variable domain, its missing parts supplied by reference TRBV14 and TRBJ2-6, is EAGVTQFPSHSVIEKGQTVTLRCDPISGHDNLYWYRRVMGKEIKFLLHFVKESKQDESGMPNNRFLAERTGGTYSTLKVQPAELEDSGVYFCASSGGSQGNSGANVLTFGAGSRLTVL.

A few counts support this clonotype. The chain is built from TRBV19 and TRBJ2-1; either TRBD1 or TRBD2 may supply D (5 bases each). The V gene's germline CDR1 is LNHDA and CDR2 SQIVND (reference sequence). This CDR3 contains 14 residues. V lost 5 bases and J 7 bases, leaving 15 bases between the germline ends. The CDR3, as DNA: TGTGCCAGTAGTGGGACCCTACCCCCAAATGAGCAGTTCTTC. It specifies CASSGTLPPNEQFF.

The chain combines TRBV7-9 with TRBJ2-7; 7 bases are a match to TRBD2. V was clipped by 8 bases and J by 2 bases; unmatched bases: 15. In germline, CDR1 is SEHNR, CDR2 FQNEAQ (reference sequence). The length of the CDR3 is 16 residues. The CDR3 DNA reads as TGTGCCAGCCGCGGAACAGTAGCGGGCGGCCCCTACGAGCAGTACTTC. Translated: CASRGTVAGGPYEQYF.

This chain joins TRBV6-6 and TRBJ2-3, with D uncertain. The CDR3 is made up of 12 amino acids. Germline lookup yields CDR1 MNHNY and CDR2 SVGAGI (reference sequence). Deletions cut 5 bases from V and 6 bases from J, with 9 bases between. In nucleotides, the CDR3 is TGTGCCAGCAGTCCAGGAGTGGATACGCAGTATTTT. Amino acids: CASSPGVDTQYF.